The 20 T cell receptor beta chains below were found in one sample sequenced in a study of blood T cells in healthy people across ages. A sample-barcoded 5' primer and a J-beta primer mix were used in a second PCR of about 7 to 11 cycles. TCRdb re-called the 5' RACE reads with MiXCR, one entry per CDR3 protein. This table has 2 million or so distinct CDR3 sequences, approximately 50% appearing once. Sequences were obtained from blood. The receptor set was obtained from a woman aged 35 to 49 in good health.

In this sample, this clonotype turned up a few times. The V and J genes are TRBV6-2 or TRBV6-3 and TRBJ2-7; 8 bases fit TRBD2. Germline lookup yields CDR1 MNHEY and CDR2 SVGEGT. Trimming took 5 bases from V and 5 from J; bases not matched to a gene: 11. This CDR3 is 15 amino acids long. Here the CDR3 reads CASSLPSGGRDEQYF. CDR3 sequence (DNA): TGTGCCAGCAGTCTCCCTTCGGGGGGGCGCGACGAGCAGTACTTC.

DNA of the CDR3: TGTGCCAGCAGTGTGGGACGGCTAAGCTCCTACGAGCAGTACTTC. Amino acids: CASSVGRLSSYEQYF. The J gene is TRBJ2-7, the V gene TRBV27; either TRBD1 or TRBD2 may supply D (5 bases each). This CDR3 has 15 amino acids. From germline, CDR1 is MNHEY and CDR2 SMNVEV (reference sequence). V was trimmed by 5 bases and J by 0 bases, leaving 14 bases between them.

The chain links TRBV14 to TRBJ2-1; 8 nucleotides line up with TRBD1. Germline V lookup: CDR1 SGHDN, CDR2 FVKESK. V was clipped by 2 bases and J by 7 bases; unmatched bases: 7. The CDR3 consists of 15 residues. The DNA of the CDR3 is TGTGCCAGCAGCCAACGTTCAGGGGGCGGGAATGAGCAGTTCTTC. It specifies CASSQRSGGGNEQFF.

This chain connects TRBV4-1 to TRBJ2-1; D might be TRBD2 (5 bases). V shed 3 bases and J shed 3 bases, with 6 bases lying between them. This CDR3 comprises 13 residues. Germline values: CDR1 MGHRA, CDR2 YSYEKL. The CDR3 region has the DNA TGCGCCAGCAGCCACGAGGGCTACAATGAGCAGTTCTTC. As protein: CASSHEGYNEQFF.

The chain has TRBV7-2 and TRBJ2-5; 8 bases agree with TRBD2. The V gene end was trimmed by 4 bases and the J gene end by 11 bases; junction bases not matched to a gene: 15. The length of the CDR3 is 15 residues. Germline loops: CDR1 SGHTA, CDR2 FQGNSA. The CDR3 is CASSSSGGGGNEQYF. CDR3 bases: TGTGCCAGCAGCTCCTCCGGGGGGGGCGGCAATGAGCAGTACTTC.

In this sample, this clonotype turned up once. The chain recombines TRBV2 with TRBJ2-1; TRBD2 aligns across 11 bases. Germline-derived CDR1 and CDR2 are SNHLY and FYNNEI. With V trimmed by 7 bases and J by 7 bases, 12 bases remained unmatched. This CDR3 has 16 residues. The CDR3 DNA follows: TGTGCCAGCACTCGACCTAGCGGGGGGTTCCAAAATGAGCAGTTCTTC. Translation: CASTRPSGGFQNEQFF.

Here the CDR3 reads CASSYDGTDYNSPLHF. The CDR3 DNA sequence: TGTGCCAGCAGTTACGACGGGACGGACTATAATTCACCCCTCCACTTT. This rearrangement joins TRBV6-2 or TRBV6-3 to TRBJ1-6, with a possible D match to TRBD1 (5 bases). Trimming removed 2 bases at V and 3 bases at J, with 11 bases between. The CDR3 extends over 16 amino acids. Germline loops: CDR1 MNHEY, CDR2 SVGEGT.

The chain employs TRBV6-5 and TRBJ1-5; a weak D match, TRBD1 (6 bases). The V end lost 2 bases, the J end lost 5 bases, and 10 bases lay between the germline ends. The CDR3 is made up of 14 amino acids. Germline CDR1 and CDR2: MNHEY and SVGAGI. Here the CDR3 reads CASSYVSGDQPQHF. The DNA for the CDR3 is TGTGCCAGCAGTTACGTCTCAGGGGATCAGCCCCAGCATTTT.

The chain joins TRBV27 to TRBJ2-4, with TRBD1 identical over 8 bases. TRBJ2-7 explains the end of the DNA better; the J call may be wrong. In germline, CDR1 is MNHEY, CDR2 SMNVEV (reference sequence). The CDR3 has 13 residues. DNA for the CDR3: TGTGCCAGCGGGACAGGCTCCCACTACGAGCAGTACTTC. It yields the protein CASGTGSHYEQYF.

The chain combines TRBV2 with TRBJ2-6; D may be TRBD1 (5 bases). With 3 bases removed from V and 2 bases from J, the gap between germline ends came to 8 bases. The germline V gene encodes CDR1 SNHLY and CDR2 FYNNEI. The CDR3 spans 15 residues. The CDR3 loop reads CASSEVRAGANVLTF. The CDR3 DNA sequence: TGTGCCAGCAGTGAGGTCAGGGCTGGGGCCAACGTCCTGACTTTC.

This clonotype was counted a few times. The J gene is TRBJ2-7, the V gene TRBV3-1; D is possibly TRBD1 (6 bases). The CDR3 has 14 amino acids. The V and J ends lost 7 bases and 1 base respectively, with 14 bases between them. Germline CDR1 reads LGHDT; CDR2 reads YNNKEL (reference sequence). The CDR3 sequence is CASTRGQRSYEQYF. CDR3 sequence (DNA): TGTGCCAGCACCAGGGGCCAAAGGTCCTACGAGCAGTACTTC.

This chain links TRBV4-2 with TRBJ1-2; a weak D match, TRBD1 (5 bases). Germline-derived CDR1 and CDR2 are LGHNA and YNFKEQ. The CDR3 covers 14 residues. V lost 1 base, J lost 3 bases, and 9 bases lay in between. The CDR3 DNA sequence: TGTGCCAGCAGCCAAGTACAGGACCACTATGGCTACACCTTC. It codes for CASSQVQDHYGYTF.

The chain is built from TRBV7-2 and TRBJ2-7; TRBD1 might be the D (6 bases). With 6 bases removed from V and 2 bases from J, the gap between germline ends came to 11 bases. From germline, CDR1 is SGHTA and CDR2 FQGNSA. CDR3 length: 13 amino acids. CDR3 protein: CASRSDRPYEQYF. In nucleotides, the CDR3 is TGTGCCAGCAGATCTGACAGGCCCTACGAGCAGTACTTC.

This sequence joins TRBV9 and TRBJ2-5, with TRBD1 identical over 7 bases. The end of the DNA aligns better with TRBJ2-7, so the J call may be wrong. Germline V gene data show CDR1 as SGDLS and CDR2 as YYNGEE. The CDR3 runs to 15 residues. CDR3 protein: CASSVGAGGFYEQYF. DNA for the CDR3: TGTGCCAGCAGCGTAGGGGCAGGGGGATTCTACGAGCAGTACTTC.

This clonotype was observed a few times. The chain joins TRBV20-1 to TRBJ2-3, with D uncertain. CDR3 length: 15 amino acids. Germline lookup yields CDR1 DFQATT and CDR2 SNEGSKA (reference sequence). Deletions cut 6 bases from V and 0 bases from J, with 16 bases between. The CDR3 nucleotides read TGCAGTGCCCCCCCTTCGTCACCTAGCACAGATACGCAGTATTTT. Its protein is CSAPPSSPSTDTQYF.

The chain combines TRBV28 with TRBJ2-4; D is perhaps TRBD1 or TRBD2 (7 bases each). The J call is in doubt because the DNA end fits TRBJ2-5 better. The V gene's germline CDR1 is MDHEN and CDR2 SYDVKM. The CDR3 covers 16 residues. The CDR3 DNA follows: TGTGCCAGCAGTGCTACCCCTGGGAGGGGGCCGGAGACCCAGTACTTC. It translates to CASSATPGRGPETQYF.

The V and J genes are TRBV6-5 and TRBJ1-1; D remains unclear. Trimming removed 4 bases at V and 2 bases at J, with 11 bases between. This CDR3 spans 14 amino acids. The germline V gene encodes CDR1 MNHEY and CDR2 SVGAGI. In DNA form, the CDR3 reads TGTGCCAGCAGTTTTATCGCCGGTAACACTGAAGCTTTCTTT. It is translated as CASSFIAGNTEAFF.

The chain links TRBV9 to TRBJ2-5, with TRBD1 matching over 9 bases. The end of the DNA is better explained by TRBJ2-7, so the J call may be wrong. This CDR3 is 13 amino acids long. The V gene's germline CDR1 is SGDLS and CDR2 YYNGEE. The CDR3 sequence is CASSVTGGSEQYF. The CDR3 DNA reads as TGTGCCAGCAGCGTTACAGGGGGCAGCGAGCAGTACTTC.

The chain joins TRBV6-2 or TRBV6-3 to TRBJ1-2, with TRBD1 as a possible D gene (6 bases). The CDR3 totals 15 residues. Germline CDR1 reads MNHEY; CDR2 reads SVGEGT. With 0 bases removed from V and 7 bases from J, the gap between germline ends came to 15 bases. CDR3 nucleotides: TGTGCCAGCAGTTACTCCACGGGGGGCGCGACTGGCTACACCTTC. It codes for CASSYSTGGATGYTF.

This clonotype came up a few times. This chain uses TRBV6-1 with TRBJ2-4; unclear D gene. This CDR3 is built from 13 residues. Germline CDR1 and CDR2: MNHNS and SASEGT. Between the trimmed V and J ends, which lost 8 bases and 0 bases, there was a span of 8 bases. CDR3 nucleotides: TGTGCCAGCGATTCCTTAGCCAAAAACATTCAGTACTTC. This codes for CASDSLAKNIQYF.